The 20 T cell receptor beta chains listed next were all sequenced from one sample in a study of CD4 and CD8 cells across lung adenocarcinoma regions (dated by TCRdb to 2017 to 2018). Libraries came from PCR. The reads were generated on a HiSeq X Ten. Using fastp at Q25 and MiXCR, TCRdb reprocessed the public reads and kept productive beta chains. When rows share a CDR3 protein, they turn into one entry using the most common DNA and genes. For this sample the table gives over 20,000 distinct CDR3 sequences, of which under 70% were detected only once. The top ten constitute 27% of the sample. The sequencing input was CD8+ T cells from the center of a lung tumor. This specimen's cell subset or site label, interpreted: tumor center region. The receptor set was obtained from a female donor with lung adenocarcinoma. The CD4 and CD8 labels of this study may be unreliable.

The sample holds many counts of this clonotype. V gene TRBV15 combines with J gene TRBJ2-1, with D unresolved. In germline, CDR1 is LNHNV, CDR2 YYDKDF (reference sequence). The CDR3 contains 13 residues. Trimming removed 1 base at V and 10 bases at J, with 11 bases between. In DNA, the CDR3 is TGTGCCACCAGCAGAGTCGGAAGGAGCGAGCAGTTCTTC. Its translation is CATSRVGRSEQFF.

Details on this clonotype: Sequence at one end of the junction differs from germline and may be a read error. The V call is TRBV28, the J call TRBJ2-3, with a weak D call TRBD1 (5 bases). This CDR3 is 15 amino acids long. Germline loops: CDR1 MDHEN, CDR2 SYDVKM. The CDR3 sequence: CASSLGLRDKNTQYF. The CDR3 bases are TGTGCCAGCAGTTTGGGGCTTAGAGACAAAAACACGCAGTATTTC.

This clonotype came up a few times. The rearrangement joins TRBV10-1 to TRBJ2-7; D possibly matches TRBD1 or TRBD2 (5 bases each). V lost 4 bases, J lost 0 bases, and 22 bases lay in between. Per germline, CDR1 WNHNN and CDR2 SYGVQD (reference sequence). The CDR3 has 18 residues. CDR3 DNA sequence: TGCGCCAGCAGTGTACCCCTCTTGTGGGGACCTAGCTCCTACGAGCAGTACTTC. It codes for CASSVPLLWGPSSYEQYF.

The rearrangement uses TRBV27 and TRBJ2-5, with TRBD1 as a possible D gene (6 bases). The length of the CDR3 is 15 residues. Trimming shortened V by 9 bases and J by 8 bases, and 25 bases separated the two germline ends. CDR1 and CDR2 from the germline V gene are MNHEY and SMNVEV (reference sequence). The CDR3 DNA reads TGTGCCAGGGGTCAGGGGAGCCGTGACCCAGATACCCAGTACTTC. Translation gives CARGQGSRDPDTQYF.

For this clonotype: A junction boundary mismatches the germline segment, possibly from a read error. J is TRBJ2-3 and V is TRBV6-4; tentatively, D is TRBD2 (6 bases). The germline V gene encodes CDR1 MRHNA and CDR2 SNTAGT. The CDR3 is 23 residues long. The CDR3 nucleotides are TGTGCCAGCAGTGAAGGGCGGTGGGTAAAAGTGGGGGACGGGGGAAGGGGCCCAGATACGCAGTATTTC. This translates into CASSEGRWVKVGDGGRGPDTQYF.

The J gene is TRBJ2-4, the V gene TRBV10-1, with 9 positions matching TRBD2. The V and J ends lost 5 bases and 12 bases, in that order; junction bases with no gene match: 17. CDR3 length equals 16 residues. Germline-derived CDR1 and CDR2 are WNHNN and SYGVQD (reference sequence). In nucleotides, the CDR3 is TGCGCCAGCAGTCCCGGCGGGGGGGGGGACAAAGACACTCAGTACTTC. Its translation: CASSPGGGGDKDTQYF.

Comments on this clonotype: One end of the junction fails to match germline, which may point to a read error. The genes are TRBV27 and TRBJ2-1; D is perhaps TRBD1 or TRBD2 (6 bases each). Germline assignment: CDR1 MNHEY and CDR2 SMNVEV (reference sequence). The CDR3 length is 16 residues. The DNA of the CDR3 is TGTGCCAGCGGGGGAAAGGGGGGCCGAGACCCAGATACCCAGTATTTC. The encoded protein is CASGGKGGRDPDTQYF.

The chain uses TRBV27 and TRBJ2-5; D is possibly TRBD2 (7 bases). The V end was cut by 11 bases, the J end by 0 bases, with 19 bases between. The CDR3 contains 15 residues. The V gene's germline CDR1 is MNHEY and CDR2 SMNVEV (reference sequence). The chain's CDR3 is CAGGRGGRDQETQYF. The DNA of the CDR3 is TGTGCCGGGGGGCGCGGGGGCCGTGACCAAGAGACCCAGTACTTC.

A few counts support this clonotype. This chain links TRBV6-2 or TRBV6-3 with TRBJ2-7; a possible D gene is TRBD2 (5 bases). This CDR3 has 16 amino acids. Trimming cost V 0 bases and J 3 bases, with 15 bases left between them. CDR1 and CDR2 (germline): MNHEY, SVGEGT. Written as DNA, the CDR3 is TGTGCCAGCAGTTACTCGAAAGTTTCCGGGGACTACGAGCAGTACGTC. Encoded protein: CASSYSKVSGDYEQYV.

This clonotype occurred many times. The rearrangement joins TRBV24-1 to TRBJ1-1, with no clear D. V was pared by 3 bases and J by 1 base, with 11 bases between. This CDR3 region has 15 residues. Germline lookup yields CDR1 KGHDR and CDR2 SFDVKD. The CDR3 DNA is TGTGCCACCAGTGATACCGCGACTGGGAACACTGAAGCTTTCTTT. Amino acids: CATSDTATGNTEAFF.

This clonotype has only a few counts. CDR3 nucleotide sequence: TGTGCCAGCAGGCGACTAGCGGGTCAAGAGACCCAGTACTTC. Protein product: CASRRLAGQETQYF. The rearrangement joins TRBV6-1 to TRBJ2-5, with 10 bases identical to TRBD2. The V segment lost 6 bases and the J segment 2 bases; nucleotides outside the gene matches: 3. From germline, CDR1 is MNHNS and CDR2 SASEGT. This CDR3 spans 14 amino acids.

The V and J genes are TRBV10-3 and TRBJ2-3; D is perhaps TRBD2 (6 bases). V was clipped by 7 bases and J by 9 bases, with 23 bases between them. The germline gives CDR1 ENHRY, CDR2 SYGVKD. The CDR3 sequence is 15 residues long. The DNA for the CDR3 is TGTGCCATCAAATATAGGCGGAGGGCCAGGGACACGCAGTATTTT. It is translated as CAIKYRRRARDTQYF.

This clonotype was seen only a few times. The chain carries TRBV15 and TRBJ2-3, with D tentatively TRBD2 (6 bases). In germline, CDR1 is LNHNV, CDR2 YYDKDF (reference sequence). V was clipped by 9 bases and J by 5 bases, with 18 bases between them. The CDR3 has 14 residues. The CDR3 loop is CATGISGRGDTQYF. DNA of the CDR3: TGTGCCACAGGGATCTCCGGGAGAGGAGATACGCAGTATTTT.

This clonotype has just a few counts. V gene TRBV6-2 or TRBV6-3 combines with J gene TRBJ2-1; 7 bases line up with TRBD2. In germline, CDR1 is MNHEY, CDR2 SVGEGT. The CDR3 length is 14 residues. Trimming took 8 bases from V and 9 from J; bases not matched to a gene: 13. The CDR3 DNA is TGTGCCAGCCGGTATGGGACCGGGAGGTTTGAGCAGTTCTTC. Amino acids: CASRYGTGRFEQFF.

On this clonotype: One junction end disagrees with the germline gene, perhaps due to a read error. This chain joins TRBV27 and TRBJ2-4, with D tentatively TRBD1 or TRBD2 (5 bases each). The V gene's germline CDR1 is MNHEY and CDR2 SMNVEV (reference sequence). The CDR3 totals 13 residues. The CDR3 loop reads CARGPRAKDMQYF. As DNA, the CDR3 is TGTGCCAGGGGGCCGCGGGCGAAAGACATGCAGTACTTC.

This clonotype was counted a few times. This sequence joins TRBV3-1 and TRBJ2-3; D perhaps matches TRBD1 (5 bases). CDR1 and CDR2 from the germline V gene are LGHDT and YNNKEL (reference sequence). This CDR3 contains 16 residues. V was pared by 1 base and J by 4 bases, with 15 bases between. The CDR3 coding sequence is TGTGCCAGCAGCCAAGGACGCAGGGCCCTCCCAGATACGCAGTATTTT. Translating it yields CASSQGRRALPDTQYF.

Regarding this clonotype: Relative to the germline gene, one junction end is altered; a read error may explain this. The chain has TRBV11-1 and TRBJ2-3; 8 bases fit TRBD2. The CDR3 runs 15 residues. The germline gives CDR1 SGHAT, CDR2 FQDESV (reference sequence). As DNA, the CDR3 is TGTGCCAGCAGCTCGGGGGGGGGGGGCACAGATACGCAGTATTTC. Translated, it gives CASSSGGGGTDTQYF.

This clonotype is labeled as large (0.1 to 1%). The J gene is TRBJ2-5, the V gene TRBV6-1, with TRBD1 matching 10 bases. This CDR3 region has 18 residues. V lost 2 bases, J lost 4 bases, and 13 bases stayed unmatched. Germline V CDR1 and CDR2: MNHNS, SASEGT. The CDR3 loop reads CASSENGRTGGRRETQYF. The DNA of the CDR3 is TGTGCCAGCAGTGAAAACGGAAGGACAGGGGGTCGAAGAGAGACCCAGTACTTC.

This sequence joins TRBV6-5 and TRBJ2-3; TRBD2 is a possible D gene (6 bases). There are 17 residues in the CDR3. V was clipped by 4 bases and J by 0 bases, with 17 bases between them. Germline CDR1 reads MNHEY; CDR2 reads SVGAGI. For the CDR3, the DNA is TGTGCCAGCAGTTCAATGGATAGACTAGTTAGCACAGATACGCAGTATTTT. Residues: CASSSMDRLVSTDTQYF.

This sequence joins TRBV10-1 and TRBJ2-3; perhaps TRBD2 as D (7 bases). V lost 9 bases, J lost 12 bases, and 28 bases lay in between. CDR3 length equals 15 residues. CDR1 and CDR2 (germline): WNHNN, SYGVQD (reference sequence). CDR3 amino acids: CARAGGGGVKETQYF. CDR3 coding DNA: TGCGCCAGGGCAGGCGGGGGCGGGGTGAAAGAGACCCAGTATTTT.